This T cell receptor beta chain comes out of a study of CD8+CD57+ T cells in acquired aplastic anemia (dated by TCRdb to 2016 to 2019). About the investigation overall: A mean of approximately 3 ug of DNA, ranging from roughly 0.18 to 30 ug, was extracted from sorted CD4+ and CD8+ cells. An average of approximately 10 million reads for CD4+ cells and 11.0 million reads for CD8+ cells was obtained from healthy donor samples. On the study overall, not on this receptor specifically: Between patients and healthy controls, no significant difference in CD8+ Simpson's diversity was found (P=0.060). Roughly 29 CD8+ CDR3 sequences were found in both patients and controls but appeared to be highly expressed in patients and within the immunodominant clones of the patients.

Genomic DNA served as template for TCR beta VDJ combination and CDR3 sequence profiling. An Illumina HiSeq 2000 was used for TCR repertoire sequencing. The paper's data handling went like this. TRBV/TRBJ rearrangement plots, CDR3 size and DJ length profiles, and Simpson's diversity index were used to evaluate the repertoires. The immunodominant clone was defined as the most abundant DNA sequence in deep sequencing data. CDR3 amino acid sequences were checked for sharing across subjects and were also compared against the VDJdb database and published repertoires. Through fastp at Q25 and MiXCR, TCRdb rebuilt clones from the public reads, retaining in-frame beta chains. Entries are consolidated by CDR3 protein sequence, retaining the most common genes and DNA. The V and J calls and clone size come from TCRdb's table, not from the authors' own analysis. Across this sample there are about 210,000 distinct CDR3 sequences, with approximately 35% seen only once. Of the sample, 1% to 1.3% is held by the ten largest clones.

In the study, sorted CD4+ and CD8+ blood T cells from patients with severe aplastic anemia and from healthy subjects underwent deep sequencing of TCR repertoires. Ficoll-Paque density gradient centrifugation was used to isolate peripheral blood mononuclear cells. Before DNA extraction, CD4+ and CD8+ T cells were sorted by FACS or by magnetic beads. Worth noting for this clonotype: Its specific antigen is unknown. Nothing much larger sits one base from this clone, and base qualities are not available.

This TCR was sampled from a human donor in good health, serving as a control. The sample was sorted CD4+, CD8+, or CD8+CD57+ T cells (not recorded which) from PBMCs.

In nucleotides, the sequence is TGCAGCGTCGGGACAGGGGGAAACACCATATATTTT. This codes for CSVGTGGNTIYF. The rearranged segments are TRBV29-1 and TRBJ1-3; 9 central bases correspond to TRBD1. The germline V gene encodes CDR1 SQVTM and CDR2 ANQGSEA. From cysteine to phenylalanine, the CDR3 is 12 amino acids long. Just CDR3 DNA is preserved here, 36 bases in frame from base 1. Trimmed from V: 6 bases; trimmed from J: 4 bases; junction bases lacking a gene match: 1.